This T cell receptor beta chain came from a study of OX40 agonist ivuxolimab in advanced cancers. Broadly, across the study: Ivuxolimab, which targeted the costimulatory receptor OX40 (CD134), was an agonistic, fully human IgG2 monoclonal antibody. The point of sequencing TCRbeta in the periphery was to test whether ivuxolimab changed TCR sequence diversity and drove clonal T-cell expansion. In the dose-escalation cohort, 70% to 85% of patients were male, and the mean age was 60 years with a range of 23 to 79. Patients were allowed to have had prior anti-PD-1, anti-PD-L1 or anti-CTLA-4 therapy, and 40% of the dose-escalation patients had been treated with checkpoint inhibitors. Intravenous ivuxolimab was administered to patients every 2 weeks at six dose levels: 0.01, 0.1, 0.3, 1.5, 3 and 10 mg/kg. Partial responses occurred in three dose-escalation patients: two with cutaneous melanoma and one with hepatocellular carcinoma. The paper covers the monotherapy dose-escalation part of the phase I ivuxolimab trial, which included N ≈ 50 patients. Of the 50 to 55 patients in dose escalation, about 20 had hepatocellular carcinoma, around 15 had melanoma, 9 had renal cell carcinoma and 9 had head and neck cancer. Overall study outcomes, separate from this receptor: In the 0.1-3.0 mg/kg groups, partial responders had among the lowest normalized peripheral clonal expansion, particularly in CD8+ T cells. After ivuxolimab, CD8+ T cells had more expanded clones than CD4+ T cells on average. Which antigens the clonally expanded peripheral T cells were specific for was not determined. At doses of 0.1 to 3.0 mg/kg, clonal expansion of both CD4+ and CD8+ blood T cells was observed from baseline to week 6. Low levels of normalized T-cell clonal expansion were also shown by some nonresponding patients.

This clone appeared a single time. Its antigen specificity is not known. Base qualities are not at hand, and no much larger clone is one base apart. To sequence the TCRbeta CDR3 region, genomic DNA was isolated from the sorted cells. The immunoSEQ Assay was used to sequence the TCRbeta CDR3 regions. The immuneACCESS repertoire file appears here via TCRdb, limited to in-frame rearrangements. These files lack a portion of the clones; in checked studies, under half of the deficit traces to unresolved V genes, and the cause of the others is not known. Counted in this sample were more than 40,000 clones; 80% to 90% of them appeared once. Together, the top ten hold roughly 3.2% of the sample. Taken from the germline V gene, the CDR1 and CDR2 loops are ENHRY and SYGVKD. Measured from the cysteine to the phenylalanine, the CDR3 is 20 residues long. Only the CDR3 DNA stays, 60 bases, in frame from base 1. At the junction V is shortened by 3 bases and J by 0 bases; bases outside the gene matches: 15.

Patients with autoimmune disease history or receiving systemic immunosuppression were excluded from the trial. Peripheral blood for TCR sequencing was collected from all dose cohorts at baseline, on cycle 4 day 1, and on cycle 7 day 1. The samples were taken from a phase I, first-in-human, multicenter, open-label dose-escalation trial of ivuxolimab. Adults with locally advanced or metastatic melanoma, renal cell carcinoma, hepatocellular carcinoma or head and neck squamous cell carcinoma were enrolled in the trial. Before TCR sequencing, CD4+ T cells and CD8+ T cells from peripheral blood were sorted into separate populations.

The V and J segments used are TRBV10-3 and TRBJ2-5; the central 11 bases match TRBD2. The sample consisted of CD4+ or CD8+ T cells sorted from blood, taken in a trial of the OX40 agonist ivuxolimab. The source of this sequence is an adult with an advanced solid tumor such as melanoma, head and neck, liver or kidney cancer. The CDR3 in this case is CAISEPTPASGGRYQETQYF. At the DNA level, the sequence is TGTGCCATCAGTGAACCGACACCTGCTAGCGGGGGGAGATACCAAGAGACCCAGTACTTC.